This T cell receptor (beta chain) was sequenced during a study of monozygotic twins with inflammatory bowel disease. Study results and limitations: Reduced clonotype sharing with other individuals was observed in IBD patients relative to healthy twins, especially with disease activity.

As concerns this clonotype: Its matching antigen is unknown.

Researchers ran eight separate cDNA reactions for each sample. TCRdb reprocessed the 5' RACE reads and keeps a single row for each CDR3 protein, giving no DNA. Its table records about 160,000 distinct CDR3 sequences. This CDR3 is 15 amino acids long. From germline, CDR1 is SGHDN and CDR2 FVKESK. The sample was blood. The chain carries TRBV14 and TRBJ2-7; TCRdb's assignment of TRBD1 cannot be checked, as there is no DNA. This sequence was found in a human donor with ulcerative colitis or Crohn's disease, or a healthy co-twin of an affected twin (not recorded which). This CDR3 is CASSQLQGVLGEQYF.